One sample yielded the 16 T cell receptor beta chains listed below, sequenced in a study of blood T cell repertoires in COVID-19. The assay was immunoSEQ multiplex PCR, and TCRdb's table has in-frame clones only and misses some. The table has 30,000 to 40,000 clones, roughly 84% seen once. Sequenced sample: peripheral blood. The receptors shown here come from a human donor in a cohort sampled during active COVID-19.

V is TRBV4-2 and J is TRBJ2-1, with 7 bases identical to TRBD2. CDR1 is LGHNA and CDR2 is YNFKEQ in the germline V gene. The trim removed 1 base at V and 6 bases at J, leaving 3 bases unmatched. The CDR3 is 14 amino acids. The CDR3 protein is CASSQAGGSNEQFF. CDR3 DNA sequence: TGTGCCAGCAGCCAAGCCGGGGGGAGCAATGAGCAGTTCTTC.

This CDR3 reads CASSSRETQYF. In DNA, the CDR3 is TGCGCCAGCAGCTCCCGGGAGACCCAGTACTTC. The chain joins TRBV5-1 to TRBJ2-5; D remains ambiguous. V was shortened by 3 bases and J by 5 bases, with 5 bases between the two germline ends. The CDR3 has 11 amino acids. Germline CDR1 and CDR2: SGHRS and YFSETQ.

As to this clone: An end of the junction does not agree with germline; a read error may underlie this. The chain recombines TRBV9 with TRBJ1-1; the match to TRBD1 covers 9 bases. Germline values: CDR1 SGDLS, CDR2 YYNGEE. CDR3 length: 13 amino acids. This CDR3 reads CASSPDRGPEAFF. CDR3 bases: TGTGCCAGCAGCCCGGACAGGGGACCTGAGGCTTTCTTT.

This clone appeared once. V usage is TRBV5-1 and J usage is TRBJ2-3; TRBD2 matches at 16 bases. CDR3 size: 19 residues. Germline loops: CDR1 SGHRS, CDR2 YFSETQ. J gave up 4 bases and V 4 bases, and 12 bases lay outside the gene matches. The CDR3 bases are TGCGCCAGCAGCCCCCTCGGGACTAGCGGGGGGGCCCCCTCAGATACGCAGTATTTT. It encodes CASSPLGTSGGAPSDTQYF.

The chain joins TRBV7-3 to TRBJ2-7; D is perhaps TRBD1 (5 bases). V was cut by 4 bases and J by 7 bases, with 17 bases left in between. CDR1 SGHTA and CDR2 FQGTGA come from the germline V gene. CDR3 length: 14 amino acids. This CDR3 reads CASSSDSSYEEQYF. The CDR3 nucleotides read TGTGCCAGCAGCTCCGACAGTTCCTACGAGGAGCAGTACTTC.

Points on this clone: An end of the junction does not agree with germline; a read error may underlie this. The genes are TRBV12-3 or TRBV12-4 and TRBJ2-5; a possible D gene is TRBD1 (6 bases). The CDR3 is 12 amino acids. CDR3 amino acids: CASSYPGQGPHF. The CDR3 DNA sequence: TGTGCCAGCAGTTACCCGGGACAAGGGCCCCACTTC.

This chain links TRBV29-1 with TRBJ2-7, with D perhaps TRBD2 (6 bases). Trimming left V 3 bases short and J 4 bases short, with 7 bases between. The CDR3 is 11 amino acids. CDR1 and CDR2 (germline): SQVTM, ANQGSEA. CDR3 in amino acids: CSVEEGYEQYF. The CDR3 DNA is TGCAGCGTTGAGGAGGGATACGAGCAGTACTTC.

The rearrangement uses TRBV29-1 and TRBJ2-1; 7 nucleotides line up with TRBD1. Losses at the gene ends were 8 bases for V and 3 bases for J; bases not matched to a gene: 7. The CDR3 consists of 13 residues. CDR1 is SQVTM, CDR2 ANQGSEA, per germline. The DNA of the CDR3 is TGCAGCACAGGGGCCTCCAGCTACAATGAGCAGTTCTTC. It specifies CSTGASSYNEQFF.

The CDR3 region is CASGRGTGELFF. DNA of the CDR3: TGTGCCAGCGGGAGGGGTACCGGGGAGCTGTTTTTT. The gene calls are TRBV19 and TRBJ2-2, with TRBD2 matching 8 bases. From germline, CDR1 is LNHDA and CDR2 SQIVND (reference sequence). V lost 9 bases to trimming and J lost 5 bases; unmatched junction nucleotides: 2. The CDR3 sequence is 12 residues long.

The CDR3 DNA reads as TGTGCCAGCAGCCCCCGGACTGATGGCGAAAAACTGTTTTTT. Its translation: CASSPRTDGEKLFF. V and J are TRBV11-2 and TRBJ1-4; the D is unclear. The CDR3 is made up of 14 amino acids. V dropped 5 bases and J dropped 8 bases, with 15 bases sitting between them. Germline CDR1 SGHAT, CDR2 FQNNGV.

The V gene is TRBV2, the J gene TRBJ1-2; D is unresolved. Trimming pared 2 bases from V and 7 bases from J, leaving 11 bases between. The CDR3 contains 13 residues. CDR1 is SNHLY, CDR2 FYNNEI, per germline. CDR3 coding DNA: TGTGCCAGCAGTGAAATTCGAGGGTCTGGCTACACCTTC. Translation: CASSEIRGSGYTF.

The chain employs TRBV4-1 and TRBJ2-2, with TRBD1 as a possible D gene (5 bases). This CDR3 contains 17 residues. The germline V gene encodes CDR1 MGHRA and CDR2 YSYEKL. V lost 2 bases, J lost 2 bases, and 15 bases lay in between. CDR3 residues: CASSQQSRTINTGELFF. The CDR3 DNA reads TGCGCCAGCAGCCAACAGAGTCGGACAATTAACACCGGGGAGCTGTTTTTT.

This chain uses TRBV5-6 with TRBJ2-5; 8 bases fit TRBD2. Trimming took 4 bases from V and 1 from J; bases not matched to a gene: 3. Germline assignment: CDR1 SGHDT and CDR2 YYEEEE. The CDR3 runs 14 residues. The CDR3 sequence is CASSPTSGQETQYF. CDR3 sequence (DNA): TGTGCCAGCAGCCCCACTAGCGGCCAAGAGACCCAGTACTTC.

V usage is TRBV5-5 and J usage is TRBJ2-3, with D unresolved. The CDR3 extends over 11 amino acids. V lost 4 bases to trimming and J lost 6 bases, with 6 bases between them. Germline CDR1 is SGHKS and CDR2 is YYEKEE (reference sequence). In DNA form, the CDR3 reads TGTGCCAGCAGCCACTCCGATACGCAGTATTTT. It yields the protein CASSHSDTQYF.

V gene TRBV19 combines with J gene TRBJ2-3; 14 bases align to TRBD2. The V segment lost 5 bases and the J segment 5 bases; nucleotides outside the gene matches: 12. This CDR3 has 18 amino acids. The germline V gene has CDR1 LNHDA and CDR2 SQIVND (reference sequence). CDR3 loop: CASSLRLAGGPERDTQYF. The CDR3 DNA follows: TGTGCCAGTAGTCTACGACTAGCGGGGGGGCCTGAGAGAGATACGCAGTATTTT.

This sequence joins TRBV3-1 (or the pseudogene TRBV3-2) and TRBJ2-2, with 9 nucleotides matching TRBD2. The V gene's germline CDR1 is LGHDT and CDR2 YNNKEL (reference sequence). The CDR3 runs to 15 residues. The V segment lost 4 bases and the J segment 5 bases; nucleotides outside the gene matches: 5. CDR3 in amino acids: CASSPRLAATGELFF. For the CDR3, the DNA is TGTGCCAGCAGCCCCCGACTAGCGGCTACCGGGGAGCTGTTTTTT.